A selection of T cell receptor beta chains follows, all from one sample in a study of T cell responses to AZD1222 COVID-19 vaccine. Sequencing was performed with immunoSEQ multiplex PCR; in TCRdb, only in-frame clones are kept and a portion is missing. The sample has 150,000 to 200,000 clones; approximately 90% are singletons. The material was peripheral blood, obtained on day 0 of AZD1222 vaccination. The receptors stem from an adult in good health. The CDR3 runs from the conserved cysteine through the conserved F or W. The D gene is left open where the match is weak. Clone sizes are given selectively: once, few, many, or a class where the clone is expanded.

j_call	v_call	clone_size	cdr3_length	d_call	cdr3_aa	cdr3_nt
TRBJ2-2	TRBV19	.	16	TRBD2	CASSRTSGIKTGELFF	TGTGCCAGTAGTCGGACTAGCGGGATTAAGACCGGGGAGCTGTTTTTT
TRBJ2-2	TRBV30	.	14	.	CAWARDYPRGELFF	TGTGCCTGGGCCCGCGACTACCCCAGGGGGGAGCTGTTTTTT
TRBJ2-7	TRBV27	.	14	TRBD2	CASRPGTSGHEQYF	TGTGCCAGCAGACCCGGGACTAGCGGGCATGAGCAGTACTTC
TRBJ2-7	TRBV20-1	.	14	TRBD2	CSASAGTSDYEQYF	TGCAGTGCTAGTGCAGGGACTAGCGACTACGAGCAGTACTTC
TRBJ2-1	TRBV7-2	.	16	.	CASSLGGRGLYNEQFF	TGTGCCAGCAGCTTAGGGGGTAGGGGCCTGTACAATGAGCAGTTCTTC
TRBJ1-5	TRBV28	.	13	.	CASSTPLRQPQHF	TGTGCCAGCAGTACGCCCCTCCGGCAGCCCCAGCATTTT
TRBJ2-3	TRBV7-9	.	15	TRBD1	CASSAGTGLPDTQYF	TGTGCCAGCAGCGCCGGGACAGGACTTCCAGATACGCAGTATTTT
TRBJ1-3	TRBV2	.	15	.	CASSVARQAGNTIYF	TGTGCCAGCAGTGTCGCCAGGCAGGCTGGAAACACCATATATTTT
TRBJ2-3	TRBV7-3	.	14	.	CASSLMGSTDTQYF	TGTGCCAGCAGCTTAATGGGTAGCACAGATACGCAGTATTTT
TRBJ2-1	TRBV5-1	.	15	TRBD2	CASSSGLAGTNEQFF	TGCGCCAGCAGCTCCGGACTAGCGGGAACGAATGAGCAGTTCTTC
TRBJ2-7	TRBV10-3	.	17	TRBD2	CAISESWDSGVSYEQYF	TGTGCCATCAGTGAGTCGTGGGATAGCGGGGTCTCCTACGAGCAGTACTTC
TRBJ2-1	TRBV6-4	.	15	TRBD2	CASSDVAGGLNEQFF	TGTGCCAGCAGTGACGTAGCGGGAGGACTCAATGAGCAGTTCTTC
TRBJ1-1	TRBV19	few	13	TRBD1	CASSIGDREWAFF	TGTGCCAGTAGTATTGGGGACAGGGAGTGGGCTTTCTTT
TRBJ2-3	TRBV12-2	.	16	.	CASRLMAGKPTDTQYF	TGTGCAAGTCGCTTAATGGCGGGCAAACCCACAGATACGCAGTATTTT
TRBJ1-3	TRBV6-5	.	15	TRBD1	CASSYGTVSGKTIYF	TGTGCCAGCAGTTACGGGACAGTCTCTGGAAAAACCATATATTTT
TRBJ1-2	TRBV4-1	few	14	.	CASSQDTINYGYTF	TGCGCCAGCAGCCAAGATACCATTAACTATGGCTACACCTTC
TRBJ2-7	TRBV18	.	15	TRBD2	CASSPKAGIGLEQYF	TGTGCCAGCTCACCAAAAGCGGGGATCGGGCTCGAGCAGTACTTC
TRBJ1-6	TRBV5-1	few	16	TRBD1	CASSFVPGQGNSPLHF	TGCGCCAGCAGCTTTGTGCCGGGACAGGGAAATTCACCCCTCCACTTT
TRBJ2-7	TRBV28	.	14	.	CASSPLGGGHEQYF	TGTGCCAGCAGTCCCCTGGGGGGGGGCCACGAGCAGTACTTC
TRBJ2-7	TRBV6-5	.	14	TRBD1	CASRFYRDSHEQYF	TGTGCCAGCAGATTCTACCGGGACAGCCACGAGCAGTACTTC
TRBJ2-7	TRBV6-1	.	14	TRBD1	CASTLRQGSYEQYF	TGTGCCAGCACACTCAGACAGGGATCCTACGAGCAGTACTTC
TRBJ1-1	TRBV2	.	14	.	CASSEGGWDTEAFF	TGTGCCAGCAGTGAGGGGGGGTGGGACACTGAAGCTTTCTTT
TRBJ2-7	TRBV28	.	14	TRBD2	CASLEGSGSRLEYF	TGTGCCAGCCTTGAGGGTAGCGGGAGTCGTTTAGAGTACTTC
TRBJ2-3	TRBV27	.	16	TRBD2	CASSYDSGRAEQTQYF	TGTGCCAGCAGTTATGACAGCGGGAGGGCCGAACAGACGCAGTATTTT
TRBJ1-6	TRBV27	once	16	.	CASGFAGGPINSPLHF	TGTGCAAGCGGTTTTGCTGGGGGGCCCATTAATTCACCCCTCCACTTT
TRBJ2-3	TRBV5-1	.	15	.	CASSGGRGPTDTQYF	TGCGCCAGCAGCGGCGGCCGGGGGCCCACAGATACGCAGTATTTT
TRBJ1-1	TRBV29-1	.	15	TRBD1	CSAKVQGALDTEAFF	TGCAGCGCAAAGGTCCAGGGGGCCTTGGACACTGAAGCTTTCTTT
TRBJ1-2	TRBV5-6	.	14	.	CASSFEGINYGYTF	TGTGCCAGCAGCTTCGAAGGGATTAACTATGGCTACACCTTC
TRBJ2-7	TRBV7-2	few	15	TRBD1	CASSSRRQGDYEQYF	TGTGCCAGCAGCTCTCGCCGACAGGGGGATTACGAGCAGTACTTC
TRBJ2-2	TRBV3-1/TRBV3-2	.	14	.	CASSHSANTGELFF	TGTGCCAGCAGCCACTCAGCTAACACCGGGGAGCTGTTTTTT
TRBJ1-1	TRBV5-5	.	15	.	CASSLGRGPNTEAFF	TGTGCCAGCAGCTTGGGCCGGGGTCCGAACACTGAAGCTTTCTTT
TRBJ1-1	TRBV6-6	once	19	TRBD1	CASSPRTGWEVYSNTEAFF	TGTGCCAGCAGTCCGCGGACAGGGTGGGAAGTATATAGTAACACTGAAGCTTTCTTT
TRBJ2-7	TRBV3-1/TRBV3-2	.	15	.	CASRSSGTPGGEQYF	TGTGCCAGCAGGTCCTCCGGGACTCCCGGTGGCGAGCAGTACTTC
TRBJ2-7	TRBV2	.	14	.	CASPKISPNDEQYF	TGTGCCAGCCCCAAAATATCCCCCAACGACGAGCAGTACTTC
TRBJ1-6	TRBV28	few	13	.	CASIRNFHSPLHF	TGTGCCAGCATTAGGAACTTTCATTCACCCCTCCACTTT
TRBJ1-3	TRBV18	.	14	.	CASSRSLDLDAIYF	TGTGCCAGCTCACGAAGCTTGGATTTGGACGCCATATATTTT
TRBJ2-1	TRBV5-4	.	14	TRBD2	CASSLGGLDNEQFF	TGTGCCAGCAGCTTGGGGGGACTAGACAATGAGCAGTTCTTC
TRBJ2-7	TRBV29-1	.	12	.	CSVGPSSYEQYF	TGCAGCGTGGGGCCTTCGTCCTACGAGCAGTACTTC
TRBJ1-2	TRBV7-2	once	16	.	CASSFEGSVKGYGYTF	TGTGCCAGCAGCTTCGAGGGCAGTGTTAAAGGCTATGGCTACACCTTC
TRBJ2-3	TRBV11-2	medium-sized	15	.	CASSWGTGDTDTQYF	TGTGCCAGCAGCTGGGGGACGGGAGACACAGATACGCAGTATTTT
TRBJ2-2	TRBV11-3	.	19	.	CASSASPPGPTYTTGELFF	TGTGCCAGCAGCGCCTCCCCACCAGGGCCTACTTATACCACCGGGGAGCTGTTTTTT
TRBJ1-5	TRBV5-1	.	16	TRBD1	CASSLGAGGAGQPQHF	TGCGCCAGCAGCTTGGGGGCAGGGGGCGCAGGCCAGCCCCAGCATTTT
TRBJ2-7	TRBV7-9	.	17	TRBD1	CASSDRTGGGRGYEQYF	TGTGCCAGCAGCGATAGGACAGGGGGTGGTCGGGGCTACGAGCAGTACTTC
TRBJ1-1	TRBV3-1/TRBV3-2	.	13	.	CASSQWTPFEAFF	TGTGCCAGCAGCCAATGGACTCCCTTTGAAGCTTTCTTT
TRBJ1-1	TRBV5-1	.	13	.	CASSLGGNTEAFF	TGCGCCAGCAGCCTGGGCGGGAACACTGAAGCTTTCTTT
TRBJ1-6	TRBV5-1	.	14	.	CASSLGSRNSPLHF	TGCGCCAGCAGCTTGGGTAGCAGAAATTCACCCCTCCACTTT
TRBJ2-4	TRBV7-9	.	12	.	CASSSGENIQYF	TGTGCCAGCAGCTCCGGGGAAAACATTCAGTACTTC
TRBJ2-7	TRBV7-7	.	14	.	CASSPTRDGYEQYF	TGTGCCAGCAGCCCGACACGGGATGGCTACGAGCAGTACTTC
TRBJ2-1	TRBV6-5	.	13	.	CASRGGSYNEQFF	TGTGCCAGCAGAGGAGGCAGCTACAATGAGCAGTTCTTC
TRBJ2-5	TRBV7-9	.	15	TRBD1	CASSLGGTGGETQYF	TGTGCCAGCAGCTTAGGAGGGACAGGGGGCGAGACCCAGTACTTC
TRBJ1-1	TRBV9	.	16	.	CASSVGETGLNTEAFF	TGTGCCAGCAGCGTAGGGGAAACAGGCCTAAACACTGAAGCTTTCTTT
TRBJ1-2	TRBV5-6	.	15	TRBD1	CASSFWTGNFYGYTF	TGTGCCAGCAGCTTCTGGACAGGGAATTTCTATGGCTACACCTTC
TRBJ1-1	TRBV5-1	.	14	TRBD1	CASSLFQGATEAFF	TGCGCCAGCAGCTTGTTTCAGGGGGCCACTGAAGCTTTCTTT